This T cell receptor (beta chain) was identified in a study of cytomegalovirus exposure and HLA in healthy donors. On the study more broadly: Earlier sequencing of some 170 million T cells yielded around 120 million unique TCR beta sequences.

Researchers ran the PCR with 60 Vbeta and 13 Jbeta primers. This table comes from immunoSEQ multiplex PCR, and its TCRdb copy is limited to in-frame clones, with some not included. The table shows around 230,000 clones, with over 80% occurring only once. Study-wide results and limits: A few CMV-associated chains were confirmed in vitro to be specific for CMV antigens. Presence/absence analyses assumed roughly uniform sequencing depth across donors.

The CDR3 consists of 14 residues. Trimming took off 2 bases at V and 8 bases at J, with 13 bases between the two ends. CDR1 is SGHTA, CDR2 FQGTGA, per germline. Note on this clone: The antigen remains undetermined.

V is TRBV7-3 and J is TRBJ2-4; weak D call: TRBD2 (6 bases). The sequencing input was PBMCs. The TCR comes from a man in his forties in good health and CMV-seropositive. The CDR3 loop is CASSLVGSGDIQYF. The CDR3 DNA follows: TGTGCCAGCAGCTTAGTAGGTTCGGGGGACATTCAGTACTTC.